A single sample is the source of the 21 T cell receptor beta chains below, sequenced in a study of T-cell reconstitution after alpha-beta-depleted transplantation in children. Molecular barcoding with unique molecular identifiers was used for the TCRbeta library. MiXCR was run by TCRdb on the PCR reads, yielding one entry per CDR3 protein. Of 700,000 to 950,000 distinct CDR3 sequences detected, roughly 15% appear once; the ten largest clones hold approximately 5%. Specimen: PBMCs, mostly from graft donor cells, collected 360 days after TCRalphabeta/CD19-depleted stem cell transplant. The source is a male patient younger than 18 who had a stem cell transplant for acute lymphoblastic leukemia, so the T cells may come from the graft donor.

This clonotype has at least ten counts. The CDR3 DNA reads as TGTGCCAGCAGTTTCCCCGGCTCCGGGGCCAACGTCCTGACTTTC. Translating gives CASSFPGSGANVLTF. The chain is built from TRBV12-3 or TRBV12-4 and TRBJ2-6, with D unresolved. CDR3 length equals 15 residues. Trimming took off 3 bases at V and 4 bases at J, with 10 bases between the two ends.

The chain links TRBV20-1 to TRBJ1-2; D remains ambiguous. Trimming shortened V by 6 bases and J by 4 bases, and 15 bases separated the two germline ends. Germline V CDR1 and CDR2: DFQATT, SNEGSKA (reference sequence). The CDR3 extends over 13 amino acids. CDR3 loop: CSAEIRASYGYTF. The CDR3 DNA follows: TGCAGTGCCGAGATCCGGGCCTCCTATGGCTACACCTTC.

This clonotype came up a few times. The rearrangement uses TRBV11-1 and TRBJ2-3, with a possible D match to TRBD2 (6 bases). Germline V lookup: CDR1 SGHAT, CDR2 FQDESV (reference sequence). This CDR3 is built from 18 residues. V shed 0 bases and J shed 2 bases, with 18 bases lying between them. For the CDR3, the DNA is TGTGCCAGCAGCTTAGCGGGTCCCACTAGCAGTTACACAGATACGCAGTATTTT. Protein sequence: CASSLAGPTSSYTDTQYF.

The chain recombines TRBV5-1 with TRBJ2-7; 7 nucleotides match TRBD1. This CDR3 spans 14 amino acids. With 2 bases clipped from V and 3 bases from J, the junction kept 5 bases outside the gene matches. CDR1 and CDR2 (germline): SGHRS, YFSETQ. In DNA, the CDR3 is TGCGCCAGCAGCTTTACAGGGGAAAGCTACGAGCAGTACTTC. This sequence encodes CASSFTGESYEQYF.

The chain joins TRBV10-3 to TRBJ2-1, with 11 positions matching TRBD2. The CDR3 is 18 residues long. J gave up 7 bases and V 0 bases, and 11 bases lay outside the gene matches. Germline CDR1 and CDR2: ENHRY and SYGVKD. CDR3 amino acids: CAISESELAGVVRNEQFF. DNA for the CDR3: TGTGCCATCAGTGAGTCTGAACTAGCGGGAGTTGTCAGAAATGAGCAGTTCTTC.

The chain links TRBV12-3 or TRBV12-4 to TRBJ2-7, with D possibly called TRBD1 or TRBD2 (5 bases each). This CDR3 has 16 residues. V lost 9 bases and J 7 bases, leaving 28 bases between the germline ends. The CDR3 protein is CASSKRYTGTQREQYF. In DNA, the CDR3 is TGTGCCAGTAGCAAACGTTACACCGGGACCCAACGAGAGCAGTACTTC.

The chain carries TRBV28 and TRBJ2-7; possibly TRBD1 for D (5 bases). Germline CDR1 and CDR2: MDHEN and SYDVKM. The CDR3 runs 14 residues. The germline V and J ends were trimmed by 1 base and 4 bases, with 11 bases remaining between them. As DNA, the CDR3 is TGTGCCAGCAGTTTATACAGGATGACTTACGAGCAGTACTTC. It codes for CASSLYRMTYEQYF.

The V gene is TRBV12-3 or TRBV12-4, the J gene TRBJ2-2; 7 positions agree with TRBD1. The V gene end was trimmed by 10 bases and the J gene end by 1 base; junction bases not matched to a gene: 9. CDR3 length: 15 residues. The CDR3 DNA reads TGTGCCACCCAGCCCCGGACAGGGAACACCGGGGAGCTGTTTTTT. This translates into CATQPRTGNTGELFF.

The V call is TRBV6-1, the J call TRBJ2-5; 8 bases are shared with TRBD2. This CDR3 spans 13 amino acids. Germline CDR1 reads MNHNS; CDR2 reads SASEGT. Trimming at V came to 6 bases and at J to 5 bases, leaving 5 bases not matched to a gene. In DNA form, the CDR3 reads TGTGCCAGCAGACTAGCGGCGGGGGAGACCCAGTACTTC. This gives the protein CASRLAAGETQYF.

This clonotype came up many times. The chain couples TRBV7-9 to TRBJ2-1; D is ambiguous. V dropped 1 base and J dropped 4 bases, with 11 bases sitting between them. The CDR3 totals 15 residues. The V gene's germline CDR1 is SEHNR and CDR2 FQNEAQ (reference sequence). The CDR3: CASSLGVSRYNEQFF. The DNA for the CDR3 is TGTGCCAGCAGCTTAGGAGTCAGCCGATACAATGAGCAGTTCTTC.

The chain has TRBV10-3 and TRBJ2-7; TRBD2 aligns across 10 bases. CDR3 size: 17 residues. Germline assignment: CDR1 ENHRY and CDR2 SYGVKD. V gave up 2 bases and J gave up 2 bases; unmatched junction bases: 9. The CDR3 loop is CAISEDKTSGQTYEQYF. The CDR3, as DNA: TGTGCCATCAGTGAGGACAAGACTAGCGGGCAGACCTACGAGCAGTACTTC.

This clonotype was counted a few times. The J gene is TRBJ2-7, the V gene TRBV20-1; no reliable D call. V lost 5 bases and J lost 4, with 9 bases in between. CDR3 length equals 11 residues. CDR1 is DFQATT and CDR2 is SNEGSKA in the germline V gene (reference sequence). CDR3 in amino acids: CSARILYEQYF. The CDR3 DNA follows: TGCAGTGCTCGGATCTTGTACGAGCAGTACTTC.

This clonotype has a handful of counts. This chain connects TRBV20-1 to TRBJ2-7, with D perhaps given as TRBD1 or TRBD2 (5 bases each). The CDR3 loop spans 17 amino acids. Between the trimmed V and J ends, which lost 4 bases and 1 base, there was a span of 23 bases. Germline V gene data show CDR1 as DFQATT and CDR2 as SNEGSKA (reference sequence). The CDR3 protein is CSANRDVGLTGSYEQYF. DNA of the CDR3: TGCAGTGCTAACCGGGACGTAGGACTGACGGGATCCTACGAGCAGTACTTC.

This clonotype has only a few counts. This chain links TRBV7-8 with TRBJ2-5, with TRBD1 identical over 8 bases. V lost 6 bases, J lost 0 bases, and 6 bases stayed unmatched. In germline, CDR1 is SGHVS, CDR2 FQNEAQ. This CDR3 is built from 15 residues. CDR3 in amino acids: CASRSDRGHQETQYF. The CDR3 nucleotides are TGTGCCAGCAGATCCGACAGGGGCCACCAAGAGACCCAGTACTTC.

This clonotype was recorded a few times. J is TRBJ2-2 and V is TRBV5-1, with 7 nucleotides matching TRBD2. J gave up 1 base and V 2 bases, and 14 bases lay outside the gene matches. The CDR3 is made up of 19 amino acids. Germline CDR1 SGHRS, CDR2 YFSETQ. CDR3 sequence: CASSFTPTSALRNTGELFF. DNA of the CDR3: TGCGCCAGCAGCTTCACCCCTACTAGCGCCCTCAGGAACACCGGGGAGCTGTTTTTT.

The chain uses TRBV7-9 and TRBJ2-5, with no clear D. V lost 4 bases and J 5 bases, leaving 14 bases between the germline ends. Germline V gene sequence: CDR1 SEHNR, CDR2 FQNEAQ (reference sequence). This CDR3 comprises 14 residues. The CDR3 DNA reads TGTGCCAGCAGCTGGACGGTTCGGTGGGAGACCCAGTACTTC. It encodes CASSWTVRWETQYF.

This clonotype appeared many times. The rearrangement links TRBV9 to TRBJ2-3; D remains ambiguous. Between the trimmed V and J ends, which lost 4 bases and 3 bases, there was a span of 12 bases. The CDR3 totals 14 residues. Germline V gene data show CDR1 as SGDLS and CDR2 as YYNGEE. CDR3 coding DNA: TGTGCCAGCAGCCCGAGCACGGCTACAGATACGCAGTATTTT. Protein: CASSPSTATDTQYF.

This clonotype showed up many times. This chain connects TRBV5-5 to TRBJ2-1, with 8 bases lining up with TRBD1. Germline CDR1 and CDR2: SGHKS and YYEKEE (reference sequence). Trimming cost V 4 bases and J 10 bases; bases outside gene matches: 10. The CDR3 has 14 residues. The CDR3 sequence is CASSIGQGPSEQFF. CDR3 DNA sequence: TGTGCCAGCAGCATAGGACAGGGCCCCTCGGAGCAGTTCTTC.

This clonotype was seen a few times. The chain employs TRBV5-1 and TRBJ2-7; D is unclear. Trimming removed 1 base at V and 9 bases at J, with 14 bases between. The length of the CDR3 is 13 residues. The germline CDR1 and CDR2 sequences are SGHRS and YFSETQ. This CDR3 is CASSLITAPLQYF. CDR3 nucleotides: TGCGCCAGCAGCTTGATAACGGCCCCACTGCAGTACTTC.

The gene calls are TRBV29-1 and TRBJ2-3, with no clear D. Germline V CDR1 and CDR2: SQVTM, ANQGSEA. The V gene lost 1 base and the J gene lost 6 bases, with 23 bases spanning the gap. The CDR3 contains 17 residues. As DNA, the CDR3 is TGCAGCGTTGAAGTTGCCGGCCAGGCGTCGAAGCCGGATACGCAGTATTTT. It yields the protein CSVEVAGQASKPDTQYF.

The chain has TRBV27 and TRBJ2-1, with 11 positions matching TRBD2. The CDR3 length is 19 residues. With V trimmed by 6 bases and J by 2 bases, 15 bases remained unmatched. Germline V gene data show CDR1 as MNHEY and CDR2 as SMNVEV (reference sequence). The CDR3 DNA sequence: TGTGCCAGCAGAAAGGGGCTAGCGGGAGGCACTGGGGCCTACAATGAGCAGTTCTTC. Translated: CASRKGLAGGTGAYNEQFF.